Listed below are T cell receptor beta chains from one sample, sequenced in a study of blood T cell repertoires in COVID-19. This table comes from immunoSEQ multiplex PCR, and its TCRdb copy is limited to in-frame clones, with some not included. Among some 190,000 clones listed, 88% were seen once. The sequenced sample consisted of peripheral blood. These receptor sequences come from a human donor in a cohort sampled during active COVID-19. Each CDR3 is given with its conserved first and last residue. Each record gives: CDR3 protein, J gene, V gene, D gene, clone size. A D gene is named only where the DNA matches it firmly. Only part of the rows carry a size: once, few, many, or a class if the clone is expanded.

CDR3 protein: CASSLLAGPLHTEAFF
J gene: TRBJ1-1
V gene: TRBV27
D gene: -
clone size: -

CDR3 protein: CASSQAPQNTEAFF
J gene: TRBJ1-1
V gene: TRBV4-1
D gene: -
clone size: -

CDR3 protein: CASSLGTILGYTF
J gene: TRBJ1-2
V gene: TRBV5-1
D gene: -
clone size: -

CDR3 protein: CASSPPEGYEQYF
J gene: TRBJ2-7
V gene: TRBV9
D gene: -
clone size: -

CDR3 protein: CASSGDNQETQYF
J gene: TRBJ2-5
V gene: TRBV10-2
D gene: -
clone size: -

CDR3 protein: CASSEWPGGNNSPLHF
J gene: TRBJ1-6
V gene: TRBV6-1
D gene: -
clone size: -

CDR3 protein: CASSPWGRAHEQYF
J gene: TRBJ2-7
V gene: TRBV7-6
D gene: -
clone size: -

CDR3 protein: CASSLDSRTDTQYF
J gene: TRBJ2-3
V gene: TRBV5-6
D gene: -
clone size: -

CDR3 protein: CAWSARSSYNSPLHF
J gene: TRBJ1-6
V gene: TRBV30
D gene: -
clone size: -

CDR3 protein: CASSLGTGTVSREQYF
J gene: TRBJ2-7
V gene: TRBV5-1
D gene: TRBD1
clone size: -

CDR3 protein: CAITGNGNTIYF
J gene: TRBJ1-3
V gene: TRBV10-3
D gene: -
clone size: -

CDR3 protein: CASSAGTGLFF
J gene: TRBJ1-4
V gene: TRBV9
D gene: TRBD1
clone size: -

CDR3 protein: CASSLQGASGGVYNEQFF
J gene: TRBJ2-1
V gene: TRBV4-1
D gene: TRBD2
clone size: -

CDR3 protein: CASSVDGRTYNEQFF
J gene: TRBJ2-1
V gene: TRBV9
D gene: -
clone size: -

CDR3 protein: CARSLGLAGPYNEQFF
J gene: TRBJ2-1
V gene: TRBV5-3
D gene: TRBD2
clone size: -

CDR3 protein: CASSLLAGGEQYF
J gene: TRBJ2-7
V gene: TRBV3-1/TRBV3-2
D gene: TRBD2
clone size: -

CDR3 protein: CASSLAQVNTEAFF
J gene: TRBJ1-1
V gene: TRBV7-9
D gene: -
clone size: -

CDR3 protein: CASTPGGDSGYTF
J gene: TRBJ1-2
V gene: TRBV6-5
D gene: -
clone size: -

CDR3 protein: CASGWAPKSSTYNEQFF
J gene: TRBJ2-1
V gene: TRBV12-5
D gene: -
clone size: -

CDR3 protein: CASSLARQETQYF
J gene: TRBJ2-5
V gene: TRBV7-2
D gene: -
clone size: once

CDR3 protein: CASSSQNSPLHF
J gene: TRBJ1-6
V gene: TRBV7-8
D gene: -
clone size: few

CDR3 protein: CASSPGLAGVNSYNEQFF
J gene: TRBJ2-1
V gene: TRBV27
D gene: TRBD2
clone size: -

CDR3 protein: CASSPLTGGSEQYF
J gene: TRBJ2-7
V gene: TRBV18
D gene: TRBD1
clone size: -

CDR3 protein: CASSLAEPSYNEQFF
J gene: TRBJ2-1
V gene: TRBV27
D gene: -
clone size: -

CDR3 protein: CASSLTNTLAYGYTF
J gene: TRBJ1-2
V gene: TRBV28
D gene: -
clone size: -

CDR3 protein: CASSYPTGGMSTDTQYF
J gene: TRBJ2-3
V gene: TRBV6-2/TRBV6-3
D gene: -
clone size: -

CDR3 protein: CAISGTGGDYGYTF
J gene: TRBJ1-2
V gene: TRBV10-3
D gene: TRBD1
clone size: -

CDR3 protein: CASSPQGDTQYF
J gene: TRBJ2-3
V gene: TRBV7-9
D gene: TRBD1
clone size: once

CDR3 protein: CASSPGQGLGRREQYF
J gene: TRBJ2-7
V gene: TRBV5-4
D gene: TRBD1
clone size: -

CDR3 protein: CASREQGADGYTF
J gene: TRBJ1-2
V gene: TRBV5-6
D gene: TRBD1
clone size: -

CDR3 protein: CATSRSADPGGDTQYF
J gene: TRBJ2-3
V gene: TRBV15
D gene: TRBD2
clone size: -

CDR3 protein: CASSQQGGEQFF
J gene: TRBJ2-1
V gene: TRBV4-2
D gene: -
clone size: -

CDR3 protein: CASSVPGLNTGELFF
J gene: TRBJ2-2
V gene: TRBV28
D gene: -
clone size: -

CDR3 protein: CASSVAASDDYGYTF
J gene: TRBJ1-2
V gene: TRBV9
D gene: -
clone size: -

CDR3 protein: CASSFAPGTSPNEQFF
J gene: TRBJ2-1
V gene: TRBV11-2
D gene: TRBD2
clone size: -

CDR3 protein: CASSSPGLVNEQFF
J gene: TRBJ2-1
V gene: TRBV28
D gene: TRBD2
clone size: once

CDR3 protein: CASSPPGTSGWRMGEQYF
J gene: TRBJ2-7
V gene: TRBV5-4
D gene: TRBD2
clone size: -

CDR3 protein: CASSVGASSQETQYF
J gene: TRBJ2-5
V gene: TRBV9
D gene: -
clone size: -

CDR3 protein: CAVSRDRASDTQYF
J gene: TRBJ2-3
V gene: TRBV10-3
D gene: TRBD1
clone size: -

CDR3 protein: CASSVATLGRGATGELFF
J gene: TRBJ2-2
V gene: TRBV9
D gene: -
clone size: once

CDR3 protein: CASSKTSGGAYEQYF
J gene: TRBJ2-7
V gene: TRBV7-2
D gene: TRBD2
clone size: -

CDR3 protein: CASRGGGGTISGNTIYF
J gene: TRBJ1-3
V gene: TRBV28
D gene: -
clone size: -

CDR3 protein: CSASSGGGEVNTEAFF
J gene: TRBJ1-1
V gene: TRBV20-1
D gene: -
clone size: -

CDR3 protein: CASRGGQLPPYGYTF
J gene: TRBJ1-2
V gene: TRBV6-5
D gene: -
clone size: -

CDR3 protein: CASSDGQGNYGYTF
J gene: TRBJ1-2
V gene: TRBV11-2
D gene: TRBD1
clone size: -

CDR3 protein: CSVVGPTGFPIYEQFF
J gene: TRBJ2-1
V gene: TRBV29-1
D gene: TRBD1
clone size: -